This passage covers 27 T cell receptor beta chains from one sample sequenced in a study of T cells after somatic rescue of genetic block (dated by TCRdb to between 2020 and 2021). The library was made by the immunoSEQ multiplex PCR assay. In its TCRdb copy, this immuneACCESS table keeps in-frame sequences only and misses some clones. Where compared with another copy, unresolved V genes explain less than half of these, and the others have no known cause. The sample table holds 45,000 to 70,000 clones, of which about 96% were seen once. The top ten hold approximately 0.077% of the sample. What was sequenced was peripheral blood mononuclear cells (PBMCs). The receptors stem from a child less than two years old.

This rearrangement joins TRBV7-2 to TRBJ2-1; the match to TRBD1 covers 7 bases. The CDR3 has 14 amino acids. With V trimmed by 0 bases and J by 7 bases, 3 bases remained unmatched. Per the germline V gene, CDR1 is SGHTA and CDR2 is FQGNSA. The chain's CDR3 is CASSLAIQGNEQFF. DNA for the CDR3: TGTGCCAGCAGCTTAGCAATACAGGGGAATGAGCAGTTCTTC.

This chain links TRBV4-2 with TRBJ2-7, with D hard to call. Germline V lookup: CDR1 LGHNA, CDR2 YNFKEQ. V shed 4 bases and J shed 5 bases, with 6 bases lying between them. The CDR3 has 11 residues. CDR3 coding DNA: TGTGCCAGCAGCCTCCGGGACGAGCAGTACTTC. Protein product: CASSLRDEQYF.

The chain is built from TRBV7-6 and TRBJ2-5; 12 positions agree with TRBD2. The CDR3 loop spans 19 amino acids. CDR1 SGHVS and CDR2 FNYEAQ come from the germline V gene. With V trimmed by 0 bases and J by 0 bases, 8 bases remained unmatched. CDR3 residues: CASSLATSGRGGYQETQYF. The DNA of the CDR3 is TGTGCCAGCAGCTTAGCGACTAGCGGGAGAGGGGGGTACCAAGAGACCCAGTACTTC.

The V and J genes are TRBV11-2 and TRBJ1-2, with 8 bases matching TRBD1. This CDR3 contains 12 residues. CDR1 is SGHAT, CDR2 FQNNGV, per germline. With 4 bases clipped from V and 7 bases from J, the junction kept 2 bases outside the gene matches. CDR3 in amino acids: CASSWTGFGYTF. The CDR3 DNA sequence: TGTGCCAGCAGCTGGACAGGGTTTGGCTACACCTTC.

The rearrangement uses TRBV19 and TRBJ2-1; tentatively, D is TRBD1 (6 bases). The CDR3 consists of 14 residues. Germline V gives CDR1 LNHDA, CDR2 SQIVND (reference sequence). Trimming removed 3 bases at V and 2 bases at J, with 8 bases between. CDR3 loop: CASSMGTTYNEQFF. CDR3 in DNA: TGTGCCAGTAGTATGGGGACAACCTACAATGAGCAGTTCTTC.

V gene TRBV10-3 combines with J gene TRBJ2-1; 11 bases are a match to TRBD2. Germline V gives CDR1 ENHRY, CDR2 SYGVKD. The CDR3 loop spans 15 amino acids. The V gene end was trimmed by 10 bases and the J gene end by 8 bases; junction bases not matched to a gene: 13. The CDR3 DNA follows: TGTGCCACCTCCCCTACTAGCGGGAGTGTCTATGAGCAGTTCTTC. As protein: CATSPTSGSVYEQFF.

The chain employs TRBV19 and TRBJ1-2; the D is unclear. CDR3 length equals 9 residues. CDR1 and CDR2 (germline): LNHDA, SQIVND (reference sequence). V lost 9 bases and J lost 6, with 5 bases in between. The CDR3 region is CASGNGYTF. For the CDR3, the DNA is TGTGCCAGCGGAAATGGCTACACCTTC.

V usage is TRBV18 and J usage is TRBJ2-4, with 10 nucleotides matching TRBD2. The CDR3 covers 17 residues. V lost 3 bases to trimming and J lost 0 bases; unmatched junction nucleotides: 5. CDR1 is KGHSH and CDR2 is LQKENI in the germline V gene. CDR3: CASSPLAGAVAKNIQYF. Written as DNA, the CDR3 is TGTGCCAGCTCACCCCTAGCGGGAGCGGTAGCCAAAAACATTCAGTACTTC. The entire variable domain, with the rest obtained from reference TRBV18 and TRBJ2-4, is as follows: NAGVMQNPRHLVRRRGQEARLRCSPMKGHSHVYWYRQLPEEGLKFMVYLQKENIIDESGMPKERFSAEFPKEGPSILRIQQVVRGDSAAYFCASSPLAGAVAKNIQYFGAGTRLSVL.

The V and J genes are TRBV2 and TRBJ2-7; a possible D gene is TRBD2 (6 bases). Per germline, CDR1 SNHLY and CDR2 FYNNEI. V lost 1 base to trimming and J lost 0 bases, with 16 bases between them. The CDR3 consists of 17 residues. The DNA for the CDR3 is TGTGCCAGCAGTGAAGGCCAGGCTAGCGTCAACTCCTACGAGCAGTACTTC. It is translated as CASSEGQASVNSYEQYF.

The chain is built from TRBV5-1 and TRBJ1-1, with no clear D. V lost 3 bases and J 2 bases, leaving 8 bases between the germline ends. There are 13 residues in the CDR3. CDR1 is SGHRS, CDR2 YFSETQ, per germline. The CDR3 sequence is CASSSTLNTEAFF. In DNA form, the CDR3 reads TGCGCCAGCAGCTCTACTTTAAACACTGAAGCTTTCTTT.

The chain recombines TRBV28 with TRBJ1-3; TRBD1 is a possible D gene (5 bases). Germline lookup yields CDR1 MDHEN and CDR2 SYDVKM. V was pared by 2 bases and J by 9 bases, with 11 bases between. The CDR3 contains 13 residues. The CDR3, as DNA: TGTGCCAGCAGTTTACAGGGCTCTGGCACCATATATTTT. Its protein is CASSLQGSGTIYF.

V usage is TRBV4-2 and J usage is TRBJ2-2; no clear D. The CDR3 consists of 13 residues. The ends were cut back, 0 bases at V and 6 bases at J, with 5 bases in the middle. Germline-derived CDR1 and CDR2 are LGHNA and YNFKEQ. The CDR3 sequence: CASSQDLAGELFF. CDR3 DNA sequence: TGTGCCAGCAGCCAAGATCTAGCCGGGGAGCTGTTTTTT.

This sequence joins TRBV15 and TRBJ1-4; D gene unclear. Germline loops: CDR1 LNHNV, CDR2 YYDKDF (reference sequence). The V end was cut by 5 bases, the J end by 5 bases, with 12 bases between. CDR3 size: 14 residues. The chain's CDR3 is CATSPQIANEKLFF. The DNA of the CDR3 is TGTGCCACCAGCCCGCAGATCGCGAATGAAAAACTGTTTTTT. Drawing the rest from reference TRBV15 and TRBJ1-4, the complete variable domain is DAMVIQNPRYQVTQFGKPVTLSCSQTLNHNVMYWYQQKSSQAPKLLFHYYDKDFNNEADTPDNFQSRRPNTSFCFLDIRSPGLGDTAMYLCATSPQIANEKLFFGSGTQLSVL.

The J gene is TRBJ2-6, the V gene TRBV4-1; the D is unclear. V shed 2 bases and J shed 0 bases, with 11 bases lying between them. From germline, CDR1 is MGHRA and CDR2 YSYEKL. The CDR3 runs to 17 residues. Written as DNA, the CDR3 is TGCGCCAGCAGCCAACGGTCCGTGCCCTCTGGGGCCAACGTCCTGACTTTC. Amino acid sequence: CASSQRSVPSGANVLTF.

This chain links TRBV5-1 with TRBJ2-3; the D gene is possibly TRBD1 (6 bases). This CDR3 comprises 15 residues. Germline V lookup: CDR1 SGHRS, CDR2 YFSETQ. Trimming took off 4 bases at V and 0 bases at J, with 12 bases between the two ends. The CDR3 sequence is CASSPRGASTDTQYF. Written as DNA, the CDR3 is TGCGCCAGCAGCCCCAGGGGAGCTAGCACAGATACGCAGTATTTT. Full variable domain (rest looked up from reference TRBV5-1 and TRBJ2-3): KAGVTQTPRYLIKTRGQQVTLSCSPISGHRSVSWYQQTPGQGLQFLFEYFSETQRNKGNFPGRFSGRQFSNSRSEMNVSTLELGDSALYLCASSPRGASTDTQYFGPGTRLTVL.

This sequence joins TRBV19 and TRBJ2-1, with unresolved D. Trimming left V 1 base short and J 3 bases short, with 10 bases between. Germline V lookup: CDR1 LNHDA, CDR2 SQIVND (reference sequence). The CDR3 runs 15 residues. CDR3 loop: CASSIGLILYNEQFF. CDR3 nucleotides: TGTGCCAGTAGTATAGGACTCATCCTCTACAATGAGCAGTTCTTC. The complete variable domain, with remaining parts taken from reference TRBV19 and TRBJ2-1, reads DGGITQSPKYLFRKEGQNVTLSCEQNLNHDAMYWYRQDPGQGLRLIYYSQIVNDFQKGDIAEGYSVSREKKESFPLTVTSAQKNPTAFYLCASSIGLILYNEQFFGPGTRLTVL.

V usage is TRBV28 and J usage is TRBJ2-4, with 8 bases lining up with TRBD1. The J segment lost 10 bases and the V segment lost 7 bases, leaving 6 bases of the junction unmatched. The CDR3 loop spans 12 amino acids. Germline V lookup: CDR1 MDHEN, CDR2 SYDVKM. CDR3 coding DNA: TGTGCCAGCAACCGGGACAGGTTTATTCAGTACTTC. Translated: CASNRDRFIQYF.

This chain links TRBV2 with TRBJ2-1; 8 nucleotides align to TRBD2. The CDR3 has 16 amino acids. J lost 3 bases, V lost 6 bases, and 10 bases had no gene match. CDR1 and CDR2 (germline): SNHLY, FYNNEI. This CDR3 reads CASSYSGLAIYNEQFF. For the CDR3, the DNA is TGTGCCAGCAGCTATTCCGGACTAGCCATCTACAATGAGCAGTTCTTC.

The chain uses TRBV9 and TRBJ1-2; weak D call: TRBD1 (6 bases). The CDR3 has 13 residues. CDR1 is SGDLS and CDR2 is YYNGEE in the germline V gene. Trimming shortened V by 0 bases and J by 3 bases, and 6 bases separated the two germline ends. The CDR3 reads CASSVDRDYGYTF. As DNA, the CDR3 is TGTGCCAGCAGCGTAGACAGGGACTATGGCTACACCTTC.

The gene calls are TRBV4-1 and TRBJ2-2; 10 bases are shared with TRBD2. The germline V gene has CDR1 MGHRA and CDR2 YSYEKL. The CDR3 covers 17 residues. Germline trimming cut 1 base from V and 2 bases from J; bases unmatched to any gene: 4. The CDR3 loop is CASSQAASGGNTGELFF. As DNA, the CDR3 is TGCGCCAGCAGCCAAGCCGCTAGCGGGGGAAACACCGGGGAGCTGTTTTTT.

Written as DNA, the CDR3 is TGTGCCAGCAGTTATGCGGGACAATACTACGAGCAGTACTTC. Its translation: CASSYAGQYYEQYF. This chain joins TRBV6-5 and TRBJ2-7; D is perhaps TRBD1 or TRBD2 (6 bases each). Germline CDR1 reads MNHEY; CDR2 reads SVGAGI. Trimming left V 3 bases short and J 3 bases short, with 12 bases between. CDR3 length equals 14 residues.

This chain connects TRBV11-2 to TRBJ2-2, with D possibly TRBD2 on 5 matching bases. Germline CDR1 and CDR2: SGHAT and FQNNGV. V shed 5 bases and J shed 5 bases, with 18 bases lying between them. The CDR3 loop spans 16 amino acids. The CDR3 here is CASSLAGQLRTGELFF. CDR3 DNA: TGTGCCAGCAGCCTAGCTGGGCAGTTAAGAACCGGGGAGCTGTTTTTT.

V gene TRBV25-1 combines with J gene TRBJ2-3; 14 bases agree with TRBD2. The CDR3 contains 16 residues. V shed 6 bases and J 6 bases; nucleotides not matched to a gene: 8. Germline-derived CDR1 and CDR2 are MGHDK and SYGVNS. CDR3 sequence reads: CASSDGLAGGGDTQYF. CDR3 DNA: TGTGCCAGCAGCGATGGACTAGCGGGAGGAGGGGATACGCAGTATTTT.

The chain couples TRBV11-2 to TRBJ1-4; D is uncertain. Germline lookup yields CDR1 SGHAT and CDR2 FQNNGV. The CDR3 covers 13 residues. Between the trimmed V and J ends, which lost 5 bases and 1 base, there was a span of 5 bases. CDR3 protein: CASSPLTNEKLFF. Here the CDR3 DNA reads TGTGCCAGCAGCCCCCTAACTAATGAAAAACTGTTTTTT.

Written as DNA, the CDR3 is TGTGCCATCAGTGCCGGACAGGGGGCTTTAGATGGCTACACCTTC. Its protein is CAISAGQGALDGYTF. V gene TRBV10-3 combines with J gene TRBJ1-2; 11 bases line up with TRBD1. Germline V lookup: CDR1 ENHRY, CDR2 SYGVKD. The V segment lost 4 bases and the J segment 6 bases; nucleotides outside the gene matches: 7. CDR3 length equals 15 residues.

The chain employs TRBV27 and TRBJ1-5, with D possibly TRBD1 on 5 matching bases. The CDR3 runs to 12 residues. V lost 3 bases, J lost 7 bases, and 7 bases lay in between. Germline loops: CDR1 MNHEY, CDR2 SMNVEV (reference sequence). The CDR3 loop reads CASSFWDQPQHF. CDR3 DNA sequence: TGTGCCAGCAGTTTCTGGGACCAGCCCCAGCATTTT.

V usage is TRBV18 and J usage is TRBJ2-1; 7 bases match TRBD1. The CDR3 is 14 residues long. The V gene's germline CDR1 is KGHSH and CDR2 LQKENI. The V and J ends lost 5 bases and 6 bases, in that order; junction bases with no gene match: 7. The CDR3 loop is CASSSKTGPNEQFF. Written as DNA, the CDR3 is TGTGCCAGCTCATCAAAGACAGGGCCCAATGAGCAGTTCTTC.